This T cell receptor (beta chain) was sequenced during a study of T cells in pancreatic ductal adenocarcinoma. Whole-study findings and limits: Blood had more productive templates and around 8.5-fold more unique clonotypes than tumor. Results skew toward the minority of patients with early-stage disease. Blood clonality (roughly 0.075) did not differ significantly from tumor (about 0.12).

Assay: immunoSEQ multiplex PCR; the TCRdb copy retains only in-frame clones and omits some. The sample consists of under 20,000 clones, 88% of them appearing once. Turning to this clone: What it recognizes is unknown.

Surgery without prior neoadjuvant therapy was the treatment of the selected pancreatic ductal adenocarcinoma patients. Trimming at V came to 6 bases and at J to 1 base, leaving 4 bases not matched to a gene. CDR1 is MNHEY and CDR2 is SMNVEV in the germline V gene (reference sequence). This CDR3 is 14 amino acids long. This clonotype originated in a human donor with pancreatic ductal adenocarcinoma. V is TRBV27 and J is TRBJ2-3; 7 positions match TRBD1. Sequencing was performed on PBMCs. The CDR3 sequence: CASRRGRGTDTQYF. CDR3 nucleotide sequence: TGTGCCAGCAGGAGGGGGCGCGGCACAGATACGCAGTATTTT.